What follows are 2 T cell receptor beta chains derived from one specimen sequenced in a study of blood T cells in healthy people across ages. Primers used in a second PCR of about 6 to 11 cycles were a sample-barcoded 5' primer and a J-beta primer mix. TCRdb fed the 5' RACE reads into MiXCR, producing one record per CDR3 protein. This sample has approximately 800,000 distinct CDR3 sequences, with roughly 50% found just once. What was sequenced was blood. These receptors came from a man older than 75 in good health.

The V call is TRBV4-2, the J call TRBJ1-1; D possibly corresponds to TRBD1 (5 bases). V dropped 0 bases and J dropped 3 bases, with 8 bases sitting between them. CDR1 and CDR2 (germline): LGHNA, YNFKEQ. This CDR3 region has 14 residues. CDR3 nucleotides: TGTGCCAGCAGCCAAGAGGGGGGTTACACTGAAGCTTTCTTT. This translates into CASSQEGGYTEAFF.

Only a few counts were recorded for this clonotype. The gene calls are TRBV6-6 and TRBJ2-3; D ambiguous. CDR1 is MNHNY, CDR2 SVGAGI, per germline (reference sequence). This CDR3 spans 13 amino acids. V was clipped by 6 bases and J by 4 bases, with 11 bases between them. The chain's CDR3 is CASRQQQADTQYF. The CDR3 coding sequence is TGTGCCAGCAGACAGCAACAAGCAGATACGCAGTATTTT.